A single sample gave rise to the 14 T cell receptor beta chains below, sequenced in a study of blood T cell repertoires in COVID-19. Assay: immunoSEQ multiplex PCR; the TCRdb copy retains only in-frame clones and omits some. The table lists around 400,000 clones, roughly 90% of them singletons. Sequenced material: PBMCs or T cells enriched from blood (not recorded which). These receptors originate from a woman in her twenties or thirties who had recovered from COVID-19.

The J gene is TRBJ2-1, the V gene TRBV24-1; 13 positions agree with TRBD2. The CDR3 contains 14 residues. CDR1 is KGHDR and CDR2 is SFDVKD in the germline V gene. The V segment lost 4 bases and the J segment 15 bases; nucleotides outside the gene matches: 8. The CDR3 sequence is CATSDGLAGVTRFF. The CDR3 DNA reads TGTGCCACCAGTGACGGACTAGCGGGAGTTACGCGGTTCTTC.

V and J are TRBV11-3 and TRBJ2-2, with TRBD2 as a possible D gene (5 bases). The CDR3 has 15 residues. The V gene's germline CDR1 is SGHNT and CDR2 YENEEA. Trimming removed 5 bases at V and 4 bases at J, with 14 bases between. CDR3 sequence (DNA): TGTGCCAGCAGCAAGTCGGCCGGGGTCACCGGGGAGCTGTTTTTT. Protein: CASSKSAGVTGELFF.

CDR3 protein: CASSEEGLPGNTIYF. In DNA form, the CDR3 reads TGTGCCAGCAGTGAGGAGGGTTTGCCTGGAAACACCATATATTTT. The rearrangement uses TRBV2 and TRBJ1-3; the D is unclear. Germline CDR1 and CDR2: SNHLY and FYNNEI. The CDR3 length is 15 residues. With 3 bases removed from V and 2 bases from J, the gap between germline ends came to 11 bases.

The CDR3 DNA follows: TGTGCCAGTAGTAGCGGGGGGGCTACAGATACGCAGTATTTT. Translating gives CASSSGGATDTQYF. The chain has TRBV19 and TRBJ2-3; 9 nucleotides line up with TRBD2. This CDR3 contains 14 residues. J lost 3 bases, V lost 4 bases, and 2 bases had no gene match. Per germline, CDR1 LNHDA and CDR2 SQIVND (reference sequence).

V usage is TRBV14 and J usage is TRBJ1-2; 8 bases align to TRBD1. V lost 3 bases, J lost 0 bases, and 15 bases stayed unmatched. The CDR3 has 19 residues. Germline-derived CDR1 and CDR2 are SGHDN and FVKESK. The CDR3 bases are TGTGCCAGCAGCCAGGGAGCCGGGACAGGCTCTGAAGCTAACTATGGCTACACCTTC. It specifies CASSQGAGTGSEANYGYTF.

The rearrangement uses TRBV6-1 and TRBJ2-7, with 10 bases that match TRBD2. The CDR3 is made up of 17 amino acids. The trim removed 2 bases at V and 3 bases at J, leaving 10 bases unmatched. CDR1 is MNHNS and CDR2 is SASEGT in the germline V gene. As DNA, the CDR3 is TGTGCCAGCAGTGAAATGCCGATGGGACTAGCGATCTACGAGCAGTACTTC. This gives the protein CASSEMPMGLAIYEQYF.

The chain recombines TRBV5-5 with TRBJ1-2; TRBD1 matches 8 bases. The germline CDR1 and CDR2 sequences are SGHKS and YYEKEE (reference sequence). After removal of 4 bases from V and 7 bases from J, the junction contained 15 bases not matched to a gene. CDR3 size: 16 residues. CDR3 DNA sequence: TGTGCCAGCAGCGAACATACCGGGACAGGAGCCGCTGGCTACACCTTC. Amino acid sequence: CASSEHTGTGAAGYTF. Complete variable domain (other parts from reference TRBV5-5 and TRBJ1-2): DAGVTQSPTHLIKTRGQQVTLRCSPISGHKSVSWYQQVLGQGPQFIFQYYEKEERGRGNFPDRFSARQFPNYSSELNVNALLLGDSALYLCASSEHTGTGAAGYTFGSGTRLTVV.

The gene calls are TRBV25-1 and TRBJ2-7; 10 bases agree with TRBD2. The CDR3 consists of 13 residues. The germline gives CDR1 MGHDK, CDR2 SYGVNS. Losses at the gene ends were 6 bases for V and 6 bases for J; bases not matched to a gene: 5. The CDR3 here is CASRLAGGLEQYF. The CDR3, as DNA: TGTGCCAGCAGATTAGCGGGAGGACTCGAGCAGTACTTC.

CDR3 DNA sequence: TGTGCCAGCAGCTTGGGGGCGGCGGGGGGGCTTGGAGAGACCCAGTACTTC. This gives the protein CASSLGAAGGLGETQYF. The V and J genes are TRBV5-5 and TRBJ2-5, with TRBD2 matching over 9 bases. Trimming cost V 0 bases and J 4 bases; bases outside gene matches: 10. The CDR3 loop spans 17 amino acids. Germline V gene data show CDR1 as SGHKS and CDR2 as YYEKEE (reference sequence).

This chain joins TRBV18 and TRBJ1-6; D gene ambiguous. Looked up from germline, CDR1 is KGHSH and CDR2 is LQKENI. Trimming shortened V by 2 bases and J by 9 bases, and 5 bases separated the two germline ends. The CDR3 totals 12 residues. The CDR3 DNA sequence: TGTGCCAGCTCACCATCGGGTTCACCCCTCCACTTT. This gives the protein CASSPSGSPLHF.

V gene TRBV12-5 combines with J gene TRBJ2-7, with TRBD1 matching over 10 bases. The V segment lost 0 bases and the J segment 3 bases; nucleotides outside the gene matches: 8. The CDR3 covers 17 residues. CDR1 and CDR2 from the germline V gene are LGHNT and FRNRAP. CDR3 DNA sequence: TGTGCTAGTGGTTTGGTCACCGGGACAGGGGACCACTACGAGCAGTACTTC. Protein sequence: CASGLVTGTGDHYEQYF.

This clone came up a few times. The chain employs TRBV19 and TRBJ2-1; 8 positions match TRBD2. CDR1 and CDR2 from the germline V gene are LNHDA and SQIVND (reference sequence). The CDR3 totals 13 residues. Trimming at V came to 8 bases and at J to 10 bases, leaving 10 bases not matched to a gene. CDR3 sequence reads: CASSGTSYAEQFF. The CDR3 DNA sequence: TGTGCCAGTTCCGGGACTAGTTACGCGGAGCAGTTCTTC. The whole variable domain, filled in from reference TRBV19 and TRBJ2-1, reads DGGITQSPKYLFRKEGQNVTLSCEQNLNHDAMYWYRQDPGQGLRLIYYSQIVNDFQKGDIAEGYSVSREKKESFPLTVTSAQKNPTAFYLCASSGTSYAEQFFGPGTRLTVL.

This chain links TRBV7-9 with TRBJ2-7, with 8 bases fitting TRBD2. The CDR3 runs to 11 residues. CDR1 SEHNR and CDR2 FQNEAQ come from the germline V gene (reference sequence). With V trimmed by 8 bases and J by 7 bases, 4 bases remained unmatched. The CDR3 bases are TGTGCCAGCGCGGGGGGATCTGAGCAGTACTTC. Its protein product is CASAGGSEQYF.

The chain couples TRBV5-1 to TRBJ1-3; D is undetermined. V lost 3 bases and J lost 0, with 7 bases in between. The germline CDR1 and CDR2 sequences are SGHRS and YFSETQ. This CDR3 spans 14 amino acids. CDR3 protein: CASSSGSSGNTIYF. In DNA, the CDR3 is TGCGCCAGCAGCTCCGGGTCCTCTGGAAACACCATATATTTT.